There are many counts of the clone carrying this T cell receptor (beta chain). Its specificity is not known. The sample originates from a study of breast tumors, draining lymph nodes, adjacent tissues. Breast cancer patients provided tissue from their axillary draining lymph nodes. The study's findings and limits: Compared with lymph nodes, tumors were less diverse; compared with nontumor tissue, more.

TCRdb used MiXCR to reprocess the multiplex PCR reads, holding one entry per CDR3 protein. This repertoire shows 200,000 to 250,000 distinct CDR3 sequences, 32% found once; its top ten account for 1.4%. The receptor comes from a female donor with breast cancer. Some clones in this sample may be carry-over from other donors' samples. What was sequenced was axillary lymph node tissue.

The CDR3, as DNA: TGTGCCAGCAGCTCCGGACAGGCGCAGTATTTT. Its translation is CASSSGQAQYF. The chain carries TRBV11-2 and TRBJ2-3, with TRBD1 identical over 7 bases. The CDR3 covers 11 residues. CDR1 and CDR2 from the germline V gene are SGHAT and FQNNGV. V was pared by 4 bases and J by 10 bases, with 2 bases of the junction left unmatched.